The rows below give T cell receptor beta chains drawn from one sample of a study of blood T cell repertoires in COVID-19. Some clones are missing from TCRdb's copy, which holds only in-frame ones; the method was immunoSEQ multiplex PCR. The sample lists tens of thousands of clones, roughly 90% occurring once. Source material: peripheral blood. These receptors all come from a man between 50 and 59 years old with acute or convalescent COVID-19. Both conserved end residues are part of each CDR3. The order of the fields is clone size, J gene, V gene, D gene, CDR3 protein, CDR3 DNA. A D gene is named only where the DNA matches it firmly. The size field is filled for only some rows; it gives once, few, many or a size class.

clone size: -; J gene: TRBJ1-5; V gene: TRBV9; D gene: TRBD1; CDR3 protein: CASSPGTASNQPQHF; CDR3 DNA: TGTGCCAGCAGCCCAGGGACAGCTTCCAATCAGCCCCAGCATTTT
clone size: -; J gene: TRBJ1-1; V gene: TRBV30; D gene: -; CDR3 protein: CAWSVPGHNTEAFF; CDR3 DNA: TGTGCCTGGAGTGTACCTGGACACAACACTGAAGCTTTCTTT
clone size: -; J gene: TRBJ1-1; V gene: TRBV7-2; D gene: -; CDR3 protein: CASSLLVQGLTEAFF; CDR3 DNA: TGTGCCAGCAGCTTATTAGTCCAGGGTTTGACTGAAGCTTTCTTT
clone size: -; J gene: TRBJ2-1; V gene: TRBV27; D gene: -; CDR3 protein: CASSFLGEGYNEQFF; CDR3 DNA: TGTGCCAGCAGTTTTTTAGGTGAGGGTTACAATGAGCAGTTCTTC
clone size: -; J gene: TRBJ2-1; V gene: TRBV24-1; D gene: -; CDR3 protein: CATIFRDSLVASDEQFF; CDR3 DNA: TGTGCCACCATTTTTAGAGACTCCCTAGTGGCTTCGGATGAGCAGTTCTTC
clone size: once; J gene: TRBJ1-5; V gene: TRBV30; D gene: -; CDR3 protein: CAWSVRGLGNQPQHF; CDR3 DNA: TGTGCCTGGAGTGTACGGGGGTTAGGCAATCAGCCCCAGCATTTT
clone size: -; J gene: TRBJ2-7; V gene: TRBV7-8; D gene: -; CDR3 protein: CASSPRQWSSYEQYF; CDR3 DNA: TGTGCCAGCAGCCCCCGGCAGTGGAGCTCCTACGAGCAGTACTTC
clone size: -; J gene: TRBJ2-7; V gene: TRBV30; D gene: TRBD1; CDR3 protein: CAWKDRGSYEQYF; CDR3 DNA: TGTGCCTGGAAGGACAGGGGGTCCTACGAGCAGTACTTC
clone size: -; J gene: TRBJ1-6; V gene: TRBV18; D gene: -; CDR3 protein: CASSPTVQGLNSPLHF; CDR3 DNA: TGTGCCAGCTCACCAACCGTCCAGGGTCTTAATTCACCCCTCCACTTT
clone size: few; J gene: TRBJ1-2; V gene: TRBV7-8; D gene: TRBD1; CDR3 protein: CASSLNGQETYGYTF; CDR3 DNA: TGTGCCAGCAGCTTAAACGGACAGGAGACCTATGGCTACACCTTC
clone size: -; J gene: TRBJ1-2; V gene: TRBV19; D gene: -; CDR3 protein: CASSTSLGGPRRGYTF; CDR3 DNA: TGTGCCAGTAGCACATCATTAGGTGGGCCCCGCAGGGGCTACACCTTC
clone size: once; J gene: TRBJ2-7; V gene: TRBV19; D gene: TRBD1; CDR3 protein: CASSIDRGGPYEQYF; CDR3 DNA: TGTGCCAGTAGTATTGACAGGGGCGGGCCCTACGAGCAGTACTTC
clone size: -; J gene: TRBJ2-1; V gene: TRBV11-3; D gene: TRBD2; CDR3 protein: CASSLVLAGGRVDEQFF; CDR3 DNA: TGTGCCAGCAGCTTAGTACTAGCGGGAGGTAGAGTCGATGAGCAGTTCTTC
clone size: -; J gene: TRBJ2-2; V gene: TRBV7-2; D gene: -; CDR3 protein: CASSYKGLMGELFF; CDR3 DNA: TGTGCCAGCAGTTATAAGGGACTGATGGGGGAGCTGTTTTTT
clone size: few; J gene: TRBJ1-1; V gene: TRBV24-1; D gene: -; CDR3 protein: CATSGPPYTEAFF; CDR3 DNA: TGTGCCACCAGTGGGCCCCCTTACACTGAAGCTTTCTTT
clone size: -; J gene: TRBJ2-1; V gene: TRBV19; D gene: -; CDR3 protein: CASSITGTKFNEQFF; CDR3 DNA: TGTGCCAGTAGTATAACAGGGACTAAGTTCAATGAGCAGTTCTTC
clone size: -; J gene: TRBJ2-5; V gene: TRBV19; D gene: TRBD2; CDR3 protein: CASSPGLAGATQYF; CDR3 DNA: TGTGCCAGTAGTCCCGGACTAGCGGGCGCGACCCAGTACTTC
clone size: -; J gene: TRBJ1-5; V gene: TRBV25-1; D gene: TRBD1; CDR3 protein: CASRDRGTGQPQHF; CDR3 DNA: TGTGCCAGCAGGGACAGGGGGACAGGTCAGCCCCAGCATTTT
clone size: -; J gene: TRBJ2-1; V gene: TRBV5-1; D gene: -; CDR3 protein: CASSLVGPVDEQFF; CDR3 DNA: TGCGCCAGCAGCTTGGTTGGGCCGGTGGATGAGCAGTTCTTC
clone size: few; J gene: TRBJ2-1; V gene: TRBV28; D gene: -; CDR3 protein: CASRLGGEQFF; CDR3 DNA: TGTGCCAGCAGGCTAGGGGGTGAGCAGTTCTTC
clone size: once; J gene: TRBJ1-3; V gene: TRBV19; D gene: TRBD1; CDR3 protein: CASSVTGAGNTIYF; CDR3 DNA: TGTGCCAGTAGTGTGACAGGGGCCGGAAACACCATATATTTT
clone size: -; J gene: TRBJ2-5; V gene: TRBV19; D gene: -; CDR3 protein: CASSVGEGETQYF; CDR3 DNA: TGTGCCAGTAGTGTGGGAGAGGGTGAGACCCAGTACTTC
clone size: -; J gene: TRBJ2-2; V gene: TRBV5-1; D gene: TRBD1; CDR3 protein: CASSLDRGATGELFF; CDR3 DNA: TGCGCCAGCAGCTTGGACAGGGGGGCCACCGGGGAGCTGTTTTTT
clone size: once; J gene: TRBJ2-3; V gene: TRBV21-1; D gene: -; CDR3 protein: CAFLGKGQGEADTQYF; CDR3 DNA: TGTGCATTCCTAGGAAAGGGACAGGGGGAAGCAGATACGCAGTATTTT
clone size: -; J gene: TRBJ2-7; V gene: TRBV12-3/TRBV12-4; D gene: -; CDR3 protein: CASSFGPYYEQYF; CDR3 DNA: TGTGCCAGCAGTTTCGGTCCGTACTACGAGCAGTACTTC
clone size: -; J gene: TRBJ2-3; V gene: TRBV2; D gene: -; CDR3 protein: CASSIEDTSASQYF; CDR3 DNA: TGTGCCAGCAGTATTGAGGACACAAGTGCATCGCAGTATTTT
clone size: -; J gene: TRBJ2-3; V gene: TRBV19; D gene: TRBD2; CDR3 protein: CASSIGGTSGRITQYF; CDR3 DNA: TGTGCCAGTAGTATAGGTGGCACTAGCGGGAGGATTACGCAGTATTTT
clone size: -; J gene: TRBJ1-5; V gene: TRBV27; D gene: -; CDR3 protein: CASRSPRGNQPQHF; CDR3 DNA: TGTGCCAGCAGATCCCCACGCGGCAATCAGCCCCAGCATTTT
clone size: -; J gene: TRBJ1-1; V gene: TRBV11-2; D gene: -; CDR3 protein: CASSSGGVNTEAFF; CDR3 DNA: TGTGCCAGCAGCTCGGGGGGGGTGAACACTGAAGCTTTCTTT
clone size: -; J gene: TRBJ2-2; V gene: TRBV3-1/TRBV3-2; D gene: -; CDR3 protein: CASSRRQFFEDTGELFF; CDR3 DNA: TGTGCCAGCAGCCGGCGACAGTTTTTCGAAGACACCGGGGAGCTGTTTTTT
clone size: -; J gene: TRBJ2-3; V gene: TRBV3-1/TRBV3-2; D gene: TRBD2; CDR3 protein: CASSLYSGTSPDTQYF; CDR3 DNA: TGTGCCAGCAGCCTTTACTCCGGGACTAGCCCAGATACGCAGTATTTT
clone size: -; J gene: TRBJ1-2; V gene: TRBV2; D gene: -; CDR3 protein: CASSVGQGIGGYTF; CDR3 DNA: TGTGCCAGCAGTGTTGGGCAGGGGATAGGTGGCTACACCTTC
clone size: -; J gene: TRBJ2-7; V gene: TRBV5-6; D gene: TRBD2; CDR3 protein: CASSDALATYEQYF; CDR3 DNA: TGTGCCAGCAGCGATGCACTAGCGACCTACGAGCAGTACTTC
clone size: -; J gene: TRBJ1-6; V gene: TRBV14; D gene: TRBD1; CDR3 protein: CASSQVRQGPLHF; CDR3 DNA: TGTGCCAGCAGCCAAGTCCGACAGGGGCCCCTCCACTTT
clone size: -; J gene: TRBJ2-2; V gene: TRBV5-1; D gene: TRBD2; CDR3 protein: CASSSGILAGVNTGELFF; CDR3 DNA: TGCGCCAGCAGCTCCGGAATATTAGCGGGTGTGAACACCGGGGAGCTGTTTTTT
clone size: -; J gene: TRBJ2-5; V gene: TRBV5-1; D gene: -; CDR3 protein: CASSAGQKRYF; CDR3 DNA: TGCGCCAGCAGCGCGGGACAGAAGAGGTACTTC
clone size: -; J gene: TRBJ2-6; V gene: TRBV5-6; D gene: -; CDR3 protein: CASSSGPAGANVLTF; CDR3 DNA: TGTGCCAGCAGCAGCGGCCCCGCTGGGGCCAACGTCCTGACTTTC
clone size: -; J gene: TRBJ2-2; V gene: TRBV3-1/TRBV3-2; D gene: TRBD2; CDR3 protein: CASRPGLNTGELFF; CDR3 DNA: TGTGCCAGCCGTCCGGGACTAAACACCGGGGAGCTGTTTTTT
clone size: -; J gene: TRBJ2-7; V gene: TRBV6-5; D gene: -; CDR3 protein: CASRGSGKVF; CDR3 DNA: TGTGCCAGCAGGGGTTCGGGAAAAGTCTTC
clone size: once; J gene: TRBJ2-1; V gene: TRBV7-9; D gene: TRBD2; CDR3 protein: CASSSFSGTSGNEQFF; CDR3 DNA: TGTGCCAGCAGCTCGTTCTCCGGGACTAGCGGGAATGAGCAGTTCTTC
clone size: -; J gene: TRBJ2-2; V gene: TRBV29-1; D gene: -; CDR3 protein: CSVESANTGELFF; CDR3 DNA: TGCAGCGTTGAGTCAGCGAACACCGGGGAGCTGTTTTTT
clone size: -; J gene: TRBJ1-2; V gene: TRBV7-9; D gene: -; CDR3 protein: CASSLASIEGYTF; CDR3 DNA: TGTGCCAGCAGCTTAGCGTCAATTGAGGGCTACACCTTC
clone size: -; J gene: TRBJ1-3; V gene: TRBV18; D gene: TRBD1; CDR3 protein: CASSPQTGTTGNTIYF; CDR3 DNA: TGTGCCAGCTCACCCCAGACAGGGACAACTGGAAACACCATATATTTT
clone size: -; J gene: TRBJ2-7; V gene: TRBV30; D gene: TRBD2; CDR3 protein: CAWSADRLAVRGEQYF; CDR3 DNA: TGTGCCTGGAGTGCGGACCGACTAGCGGTGAGAGGCGAGCAGTACTTC
clone size: -; J gene: TRBJ2-1; V gene: TRBV2; D gene: TRBD1; CDR3 protein: CASSPRITGGNEQFF; CDR3 DNA: TGTGCCAGCAGCCCCCGCATTACAGGGGGCAATGAGCAGTTCTTC
clone size: -; J gene: TRBJ1-4; V gene: TRBV19; D gene: -; CDR3 protein: CASSIGGRAATSLFF; CDR3 DNA: TGTGCCAGTAGTATAGGAGGCAGGGCGGCAACGAGTCTGTTTTTT
clone size: -; J gene: TRBJ2-1; V gene: TRBV6-5; D gene: TRBD2; CDR3 protein: CASRTGLAGGDGQFF; CDR3 DNA: TGTGCCAGCAGGACTGGACTAGCGGGAGGCGATGGGCAGTTCTTC
clone size: -; J gene: TRBJ2-1; V gene: TRBV18; D gene: TRBD2; CDR3 protein: CASSPPGGIAGKNEQFF; CDR3 DNA: TGTGCCAGCTCACCACCGGGTGGAATAGCGGGAAAGAATGAGCAGTTCTTC
clone size: once; J gene: TRBJ2-1; V gene: TRBV25-1; D gene: TRBD1; CDR3 protein: CASSAQPDRALNEQFF; CDR3 DNA: TGTGCCAGCAGTGCCCAACCGGACAGGGCCCTCAATGAGCAGTTCTTC
clone size: once; J gene: TRBJ1-6; V gene: TRBV7-2; D gene: -; CDR3 protein: CASSSGLINSPLHF; CDR3 DNA: TGTGCCAGCAGCTCGGGACTGATAAATTCACCCCTCCACTTT
clone size: -; J gene: TRBJ2-5; V gene: TRBV5-1; D gene: TRBD2; CDR3 protein: CASSPNLAGGWKYF; CDR3 DNA: TGCGCCAGCAGCCCAAATTTAGCGGGAGGCTGGAAGTACTTC
clone size: -; J gene: TRBJ1-3; V gene: TRBV6-6; D gene: TRBD1; CDR3 protein: CASSKGDSYSGNTIYF; CDR3 DNA: TGTGCCAGCAGCAAGGGGGACAGCTACTCTGGAAACACCATATATTTT
clone size: -; J gene: TRBJ1-5; V gene: TRBV30; D gene: -; CDR3 protein: CAWSGGRDQPQHF; CDR3 DNA: TGTGCCTGGAGTGGCGGGCGGGATCAGCCCCAGCATTTT
clone size: -; J gene: TRBJ1-5; V gene: TRBV9; D gene: -; CDR3 protein: CASSVGSGRNQPQHF; CDR3 DNA: TGTGCCAGCAGCGTAGGATCGGGTCGCAATCAGCCCCAGCATTTT
clone size: -; J gene: TRBJ1-1; V gene: TRBV27; D gene: -; CDR3 protein: CASSLSYGLNTEAFF; CDR3 DNA: TGTGCCAGCAGTTTATCCTACGGTTTGAACACTGAAGCTTTCTTT
clone size: -; J gene: TRBJ1-1; V gene: TRBV19; D gene: -; CDR3 protein: CASSIRGNEAFF; CDR3 DNA: TGTGCCAGTAGTATAAGGGGGAATGAAGCTTTCTTT